This section outlines one T cell receptor beta chain sequence together with its context. Only a few counts were recorded for this clone. The sample holds no much larger clone one base away, and base qualities are not on file. TCR-alpha and TCR-beta chains were sequenced unpaired, so chain pairing information was not available. TCR libraries were generated with the immunoSEQ multiplex PCR assay, using TCR-beta and/or TCR-alpha/delta assays for each sample. Amplified TCR libraries were sequenced on the Illumina high-throughput platform. On the authors' methods: Clustering and dimensionality reduction were performed using pairwise TCRdist distances among GMM-specific receptors from ex vivo sorted or in vitro expanded T cells. Sequence motifs, defined by gene usage and CDR3 content, were tested for enrichment in tetramer-positive compared with tetramer-negative populations. TCRdb mirrors the immuneACCESS table, restricted to in-frame sequences. Some clones are absent from its copies; in checked studies, under half trace to an unresolved V gene, and the reason for the others is unknown. V and J calls and clone size are copied from that table; D and trimming were computed from the DNA. Across this sample there are 61,000 or so clones, with 81% seen only once. The ten biggest clones cover roughly 13% of the sample.

CDR1 and CDR2 are drawn from the germline V gene: MNHNS, SASEGT. The CDR3 numbers 14 residues from cysteine through phenylalanine. The retained sequence is limited to the CDR3, 42 bases, with the frame set at the first base. The V end gives up 7 bases and the J end 0 bases, leaving 2 bases in the junction not matched to a gene. The data were taken from a study of T cells in tuberculosis (dated by TCRdb to 2016 to 2019). In the study overall: The study combined CD1B tetramers and high-throughput TCR immunosequencing to characterize T cells specific for the mycobacterial lipid antigen glucose monomycolate (GMM).

What the work shows at the level of the full study, not this receptor alone: T cells that bind the CD1B-GMM tetramer with low affinity may have been missed by the stringent sort gate.

After being thawed and rested overnight, PBMC were stained with GMM-loaded CD1B tetramer, a Live/Dead dye and anti-CD3, and were then sorted on a FACS Aria II. The CD1B tetramers were loaded with C32 glucose monomycolate that had been purified from Rhodococcus equi. Before cryopreservation, the PBMC used for tetramer sorting had been depleted of CD14-expressing monocytes for a separate study. From each donor, 90,000 to 100,000 tetramer-negative cells were also sorted and analyzed side by side with the tetramer-positive cells. Antigen-specific T cells were sorted from a handful of healthy South African adults using GMM-loaded CD1B tetramers.

The TCR comes from an adult woman with latent tuberculosis. Material: CD1b-GMM tetramer-negative cells sorted from PBMCs. In the paper's terms, the cell subset or site label means: T cells not binding CD1B-GMM tetramer, sorted from same donor. The sequence links TRBV6-1 to TRBJ2-7; TRBD2 fits 11 bases in the junction. The nucleotides are TGTGCCAGCATAACTAGCGGGAGCTCCTACGAGCAGTACTTC. This gives the protein CASITSGSSYEQYF.